The T cell receptor beta chain under discussion was sequenced for a study of human T cells and chemical hapten exposure. Study as a whole: Patients, chiefly female, had alopecia areata, totalis or universalis. Study-wide results and caveats: Expanded TCR counts at PT1 were positively correlated with the patch test score.

The time point was: patch test 1, 2 weeks after DPC sensitization. Treatment specified: therapeutic diphenylcyclopropenone sensitization with weekly scalp DPC. Blood, whole and unfractionated, served as the source for total RNA extraction. The study enrolled 18 to 70-year-old alopecia patients suitable for DPC. This clonotype was detected many times. Its antigen is not known. The library tagged individual cDNA molecules with unique molecular identifiers. MiXCR was run by TCRdb on the RACE reads, yielding one entry per CDR3 protein. The sample has roughly 48,000 distinct CDR3 sequences, approximately 10% seen once. Germline V gives CDR1 DFQATT, CDR2 SNEGSKA (reference sequence). V shed 6 bases, J shed 2 bases, and the junction held 3 bases outside the gene matches. CDR3 length equals 14 residues.

The origin of this receptor is a woman between 35 and 50 years old with alopecia areata. Some clones in this sample may be carry-over from other donors' samples. The chain employs TRBV20-1 and TRBJ2-1; 11 nucleotides agree with TRBD2. The sample here was whole blood, taken in connection with sensitization to the hapten diphenylcyclopropenone (DPC). CDR3 protein: CSAQTSGTYNEQFF. The CDR3 bases are TGCAGTGCGCAGACTAGCGGGACCTACAATGAGCAGTTCTTC.